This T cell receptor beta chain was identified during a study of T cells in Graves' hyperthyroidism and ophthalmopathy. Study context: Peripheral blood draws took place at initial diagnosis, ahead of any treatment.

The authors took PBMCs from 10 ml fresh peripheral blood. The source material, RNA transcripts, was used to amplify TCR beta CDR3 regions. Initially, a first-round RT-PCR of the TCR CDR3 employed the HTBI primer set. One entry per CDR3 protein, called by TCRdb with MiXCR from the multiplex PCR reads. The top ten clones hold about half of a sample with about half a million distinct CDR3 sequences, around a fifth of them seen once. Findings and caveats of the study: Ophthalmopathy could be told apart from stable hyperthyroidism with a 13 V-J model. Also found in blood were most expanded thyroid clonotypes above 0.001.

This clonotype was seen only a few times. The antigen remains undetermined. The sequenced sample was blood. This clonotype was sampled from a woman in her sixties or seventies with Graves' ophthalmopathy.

The chain's CDR3 is CASSFQQTYNEQFF. CDR3 DNA: TGCGCCAGCAGCTTTCAACAGACGTACAATGAGCAGTTCTTC. The J gene is TRBJ2-1, the V gene TRBV5-1; D is unclear. The germline gives CDR1 SGHRS, CDR2 YFSETQ. V lost 2 bases to trimming and J lost 4 bases, with 10 bases between them. The length of the CDR3 is 14 residues.